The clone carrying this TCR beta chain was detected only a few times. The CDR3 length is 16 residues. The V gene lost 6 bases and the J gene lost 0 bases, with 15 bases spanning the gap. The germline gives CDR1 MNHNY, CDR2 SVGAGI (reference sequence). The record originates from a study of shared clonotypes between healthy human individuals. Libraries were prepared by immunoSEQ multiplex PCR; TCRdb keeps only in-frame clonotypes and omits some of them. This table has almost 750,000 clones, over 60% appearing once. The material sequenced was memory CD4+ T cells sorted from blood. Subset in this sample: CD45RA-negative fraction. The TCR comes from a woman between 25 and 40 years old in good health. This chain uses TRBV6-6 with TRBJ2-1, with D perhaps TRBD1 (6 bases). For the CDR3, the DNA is TGTGCCAGCAGGGCCCAGACAGGAGGCTCCTACAATGAGCAGTTCTTC. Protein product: CASRAQTGGSYNEQFF.